This record concerns one T cell receptor beta chain sequence. This sample was taken from a study of shared clonotypes between healthy human individuals. An even split of each subset's genomic DNA across several immunoSEQ plates was performed. Replicate PCRs run on sorted subsets employed roughly 180 ng DNA, approximately 30,000 T cell genomes. TCRdb's table, derived via immunoSEQ multiplex PCR, lists solely in-frame clones and lacks some. Seen here are some 2,000,000 clones, roughly 95% observed once, and the top ten hold around 0.13%. The split of CD4+ cells yielded CD45RA+ naive and CD45RA-negative memory subsets. Trimming stripped 0 bases from V and 1 base from J, with 15 bases between. The CDR3 is 17 amino acids. Germline loops: CDR1 LNHNV, CDR2 YYDKDF (reference sequence).

The source of this sequence is a man younger than 35 in good health. Sequencing was done on a sample of naive CD4+ T cells sorted from blood. Subset reported: CD45RA+ positively selected. The chain links TRBV15 to TRBJ2-5; D may be TRBD2 (5 bases). The DNA of the CDR3 is TGTGCCACCAGCAGAGATCATGGCGGGTGGGCCCAAGAGACCCAGTACTTC. This encodes CATSRDHGGWAQETQYF.